These T cell receptor beta chains were read from a single sample in a study of Graves' ophthalmopathy and Graves' hyperthyroidism. MiXCR was run by TCRdb on the multiplex PCR reads, yielding one entry per CDR3 protein. The table shows about 740,000 distinct CDR3 sequences, with 40% occurring only once. Sequencing input: peripheral blood. The receptor source for this set is an adult man with Graves' ophthalmopathy. CDR3s include the opening cysteine and the closing phenylalanine or tryptophan. D genes are given only for firm matches. Clone size, where shown, is once, few, many, or a class for clones that have expanded.

J gene	clone size	D gene	V gene	CDR3 protein	CDR3 DNA
TRBJ2-7	few	-	TRBV7-7	CASSLFLPSERGSYEQYF	TGTGCCAGCAGCTTATTTCTCCCCTCGGAAAGGGGCTCCTACGAGCAGTACTTC
TRBJ1-5	-	-	TRBV5-5	CASSSTPSFGNQPQHF	TGTGCCAGCAGCTCGACCCCATCCTTTGGCAATCAGCCCCAGCATTTT
TRBJ2-6	-	TRBD1	TRBV7-9	CASSHGQGRDSGANVLTF	TGTGCCAGCAGCCATGGACAGGGCAGGGATTCTGGGGCCAACGTCCTGACTTTC
TRBJ2-6	-	-	TRBV15	CATSPSNSGANVLTF	TGTGCCACCAGTCCTAGCAACTCTGGGGCCAACGTCCTGACTTTC
TRBJ1-6	once	TRBD1	TRBV7-9	CASSRLQGVNSPLHF	TGCGCCAGCAGCCGCCTACAGGGGGTTAATTCACCCCTCCACTTT
TRBJ2-2	once	-	TRBV25-1	CASSAMPNTGELFF	TGTGCCAGCAGTGCTATGCCTAACACCGGGGAGCTGTTTTTT
TRBJ1-1	-	-	TRBV25-1	CASSPRRDNSYTEAFF	TGTGCCAGCTCACCTCGACGGGACAACTCTTACACTGAAGCTTTCTTT
TRBJ2-6	few	-	TRBV12-3/TRBV12-4	CASSPTEAGANVLTF	TGTGCCAGCAGCCCCACAGAAGCTGGGGCCAACGTCCTGACTTTC
TRBJ2-7	-	TRBD2	TRBV7-9	CASSLTGGVGLSYEQYF	TGTGCCAGCAGCCTCACGGGGGGAGTGGGCCTCTCCTACGAGCAGTACTTC
TRBJ1-1	many	-	TRBV2	CASSVLLGYTEAFF	TGTGCCAGCTCCGTTCTACTAGGCTACACTGAAGCTTTCTTT
TRBJ2-2	few	TRBD2	TRBV10-2	CASRSSGGNTGELFF	TGCGCCAGCCGATCTAGCGGGGGGAACACCGGGGAGCTGTTTTTT
TRBJ1-1	-	-	TRBV7-2	CASSLNPSLNTEAFF	TGTGCCAGCAGCCTAAACCCGAGTTTGAACACTGAAGCTTTCTTT
TRBJ1-5	-	TRBD1	TRBV15	CATSRGQGAQPQHF	TGTGCCACCAGCAGAGGACAGGGAGCTCAGCCCCAGCATTTT
TRBJ2-7	-	-	TRBV29-1	CSVREQYF	TGCAGCGTCCGGGAGCAGTACTTC
TRBJ1-6	many	-	TRBV11-2	CASSPRQIGGSPLHF	TGTGCCAGCAGCCCTAGACAGATCGGCGGTTCACCCCTCCACTTT
TRBJ1-1	few	-	TRBV5-5	CASRPSRQGLNTEAFF	TGTGCCAGCAGGCCGAGTCGCCAGGGCTTGAACACTGAAGCTTTCTTT
TRBJ1-5	-	-	TRBV20-1	CSARVRINQPQHF	TGCAGTGCTAGGGTCAGGATCAATCAGCCCCAGCATTTT
TRBJ2-2	once	-	TRBV7-9	CASSPGVASGELFF	TGTGCCAGCAGCCCAGGAGTAGCATCCGGGGAGCTGTTTTTT
TRBJ2-7	few	-	TRBV5-6	CASSSGQRYEQYF	TGTGCCAGCAGCTCCGGACAGCGCTACGAGCAGTACTTC
TRBJ1-2	-	-	TRBV5-1	CTSSQDSSNYGYTF	TGCACCAGCAGCCAGGACAGCTCTAACTATGGCTACACCTTC
TRBJ1-3	-	TRBD1	TRBV7-8	CASSPGGTGNTIYF	TGTGCCAGCAGCCCAGGGGGGACTGGAAACACCATATATTTT
TRBJ2-5	many	-	TRBV29-1	CSVEGGAEETQYF	TGCAGCGTTGAAGGGGGGGCAGAAGAGACCCAGTACTTC
TRBJ2-2	-	TRBD1	TRBV11-2	CASSLLRGQVTGELFF	TGTGCCAGCAGCTTATTGAGGGGGCAGGTCACCGGGGAGCTGTTTTTT
TRBJ1-5	many	-	TRBV15	CATSMDGHSNQPQHF	TGTGCCACCAGCATGGACGGACATAGCAATCAGCCCCAGCATTTT
TRBJ2-7	-	TRBD1	TRBV7-8	CASSLATGTGKSEQYF	TGTGCCAGCAGCTTAGCGACCGGGACAGGGAAGAGCGAGCAGTACTTC
TRBJ1-4	few	-	TRBV6-6	CASSYVGEEEKLFF	TGTGCCAGCAGTTACGTGGGGGAGGAGGAAAAACTGTTTTTT
TRBJ1-4	-	-	TRBV7-3	CASSYEIRVTNEKLFF	TGTGCCAGCAGTTACGAAATCAGGGTGACTAATGAAAAACTGTTTTTT
TRBJ1-1	few	TRBD1	TRBV7-2	CASSWVWDSYEAFF	TGTGCCAGCAGCTGGGTTTGGGACAGTTATGAAGCTTTCTTT
TRBJ1-4	few	-	TRBV2	CASSYLAGSNEKLFF	TGTGCCAGCAGTTACCTGGCTGGTAGTAATGAAAAACTGTTTTTT
TRBJ1-5	-	-	TRBV7-8	CASSLGALYNQPQHF	TGTGCCAGCAGCTTAGGGGCACTATACAATCAGCCCCAGCATTTT
TRBJ2-7	-	-	TRBV6-1	CASVPLGRGAYEQYF	TGTGCCAGCGTCCCCCTGGGAAGGGGCGCCTACGAGCAGTACTTC
TRBJ1-2	few	-	TRBV2	CASIKEMGGDGYTF	TGTGCCAGCATCAAAGAAATGGGAGGCGATGGCTACACCTTC
TRBJ2-5	few	-	TRBV12-5	CASALGGSIESETQYF	TGTGCTAGTGCCCTTGGGGGCTCAATTGAGAGCGAGACCCAGTACTTC
TRBJ2-5	-	TRBD1	TRBV29-1	CSFGTGQETQYF	TGCAGCTTCGGGACAGGACAAGAGACCCAGTACTTC
TRBJ2-7	many	-	TRBV10-3	CAISPGTLSYEQYF	TGTGCCATCAGCCCCGGGACATTAAGCTACGAGCAGTACTTC
TRBJ1-4	many	-	TRBV7-9	CASTNREEKLFF	TGTGCCAGCACTAACAGGGAGGAAAAACTGTTTTTT
TRBJ2-5	many	-	TRBV10-3	CAISPSAQETQYF	TGTGCCATCAGCCCTAGCGCCCAAGAGACCCAGTACTTC
TRBJ2-3	-	-	TRBV7-2	CASSLDAGESDTQYF	TGTGCCAGCAGCTTAGACGCGGGCGAGTCGGATACGCAGTATTTT
TRBJ2-5	-	-	TRBV29-1	CSRDPQETQYF	TGCAGCCGCGACCCCCAGGAGACCCAGTACTTC
TRBJ1-2	-	-	TRBV5-8	CASSRGGRADYGYTF	TGTGCCAGCAGCCGGGGGGGCAGGGCGGACTATGGCTACACCTTC
TRBJ1-3	few	TRBD1	TRBV7-9	CASSAGQGANTIYF	TGTGCCAGCAGCGCCGGACAGGGAGCAAACACCATATATTTT
TRBJ1-4	-	-	TRBV29-1	CSPLDRSYEKLFF	TGCAGCCCCTTAGACAGGTCTTATGAAAAACTGTTTTTT
TRBJ1-2	few	-	TRBV2	CASSYSITNYGYTF	TGTGCCAGCAGTTACTCGATAACTAACTATGGCTACACCTTC
TRBJ2-7	many	-	TRBV2	CASKGGVGYEQYF	TGTGCCAGCAAGGGGGGGGTAGGCTACGAGCAGTACTTC
TRBJ1-1	-	-	TRBV11-2	CASSLGYPTHAKMNTEAFF	TGTGCCAGCAGCTTAGGCTATCCGACCCATGCAAAAATGAACACTGAAGCTTTCTTT
TRBJ2-7	-	-	TRBV9	CASSVGSGPTSSYEQYF	TGTGCCAGCAGCGTAGGGTCGGGACCTACGAGCTCCTACGAGCAGTACTTC
TRBJ1-2	many	-	TRBV25-1	CASSERGGRGYTF	TGTGCCAGCAGTGAACGGGGAGGGCGCGGCTACACCTTC
TRBJ1-2	-	-	TRBV7-9	CASSLVIRTKPHYGYTF	TGTGCCAGCAGCTTAGTTATAAGGACAAAGCCCCATTATGGCTACACCTTC
TRBJ2-7	many	-	TRBV14	CASSQAGWQYF	TGTGCCAGCAGCCAAGCAGGATGGCAGTACTTC
TRBJ2-7	few	TRBD2	TRBV20-1	CSARRAGGVYEQYF	TGCAGTGCTAGAAGAGCGGGAGGAGTTTACGAGCAGTACTTC
TRBJ1-2	-	-	TRBV29-1	CSVPVEGRDGYTF	TGCAGCGTTCCAGTTGAGGGGCGAGATGGCTACACCTTC